This T cell receptor (beta chain) originates from a study of cytomegalovirus exposure and HLA in healthy donors. Study outcomes and limitations: Prior analysis indicated that the majority of TCR beta V segments exhibited productivity approximately 87% or approximately 30% of the time. On later analysis, the bulk of CMV-associated TCR beta chains appeared to be HLA-restricted. With DRB1 most and HLA-C fewest, TCR association rates differed between HLA loci in a later analysis.

The PCR employed 60 Vbeta primers together with 13 Jbeta primers. Sequencing used immunoSEQ multiplex PCR; TCRdb keeps in-frame clones, though not all of them. The sample yields more than 150,000 clones, 84% seen once. Details on this clone: Its antigen remains unidentified.

The CDR3 sequence is 12 residues long. V dropped 2 bases and J dropped 7 bases, with 9 bases sitting between them. Germline CDR1 and CDR2: MNHEY and SVGAGI. Material for sequencing was PBMCs. The V and J genes are TRBV6-5 and TRBJ2-7; perhaps TRBD2 as D (5 bases). The source is a boy younger than 18 in good health and CMV-seronegative. CDR3 nucleotides: TGTGCCAGCAGTTACGGGAGAGGAGAGCAGTACTTC. This encodes CASSYGRGEQYF.